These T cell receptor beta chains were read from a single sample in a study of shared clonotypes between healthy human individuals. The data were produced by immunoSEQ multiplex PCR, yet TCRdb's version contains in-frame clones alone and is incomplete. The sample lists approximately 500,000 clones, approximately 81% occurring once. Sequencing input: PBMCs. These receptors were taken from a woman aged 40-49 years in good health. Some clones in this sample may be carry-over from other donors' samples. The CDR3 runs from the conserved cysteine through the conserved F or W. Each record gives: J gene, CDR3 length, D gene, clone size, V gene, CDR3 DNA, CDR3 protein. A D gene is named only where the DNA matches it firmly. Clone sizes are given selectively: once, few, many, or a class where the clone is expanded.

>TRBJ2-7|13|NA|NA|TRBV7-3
TGTGCCAGCAGCTTCGGTCTGGGGGGCGAGCAGTACTTC
CASSFGLGGEQYF
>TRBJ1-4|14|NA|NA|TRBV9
TGTGCCAGCAGCGTAGGGGGAACTAATGAAAAACTGTTTTTT
CASSVGGTNEKLFF
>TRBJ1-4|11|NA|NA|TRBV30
TGTGCCTGGAGTGTACAGGAAAAACTGTTTTTT
CAWSVQEKLFF
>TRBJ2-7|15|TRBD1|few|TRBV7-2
TGTGCCAGCAGCCCGGACGGGACAGGGTCCTACGAGCAGTACTTC
CASSPDGTGSYEQYF
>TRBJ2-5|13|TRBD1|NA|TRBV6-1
TGTGCCAGCAGAGAAGAGAACGGGGGACAGGAGTACTTC
CASREENGGQEYF
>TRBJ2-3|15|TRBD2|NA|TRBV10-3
TGTGCCATCAGTACGTCTAGCGGGAGTACAGATACGCAGTATTTT
CAISTSSGSTDTQYF
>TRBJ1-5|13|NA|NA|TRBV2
TGTGCCAGCAGTGACAGGGATAGGCAGCCCCAGCATTTT
CASSDRDRQPQHF
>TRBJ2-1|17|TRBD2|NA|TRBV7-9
TGTGCCAGCAGCTTAGATTGGACTAGCGGGGGGTACAATGAGCAGTTCTTC
CASSLDWTSGGYNEQFF
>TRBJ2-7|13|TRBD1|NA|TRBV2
TGTGCCAGCAGTGGGACAGGGAACTACGAGCAGTACTTC
CASSGTGNYEQYF
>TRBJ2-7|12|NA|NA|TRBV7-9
TGTGCCAGCAGCTTAATAGCGGACGAGCAGTACTTC
CASSLIADEQYF
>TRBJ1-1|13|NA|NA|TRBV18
TGTGCCAGCTCACCGGAGGGGGGGACTGAAGCTTTCTTT
CASSPEGGTEAFF
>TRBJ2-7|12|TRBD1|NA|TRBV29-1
TGCAGCGTCCTGACAGGGGTATACGAGCAGTACTTC
CSVLTGVYEQYF
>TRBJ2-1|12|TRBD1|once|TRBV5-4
TGTGCCAGCAGCCTAGACAGGGCTGAGCAGTTCTTC
CASSLDRAEQFF
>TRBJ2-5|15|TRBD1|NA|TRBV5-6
TGTGCCAGCAGCCCTGACACAGGGGCGTTAGAGACCCAGTACTTC
CASSPDTGALETQYF
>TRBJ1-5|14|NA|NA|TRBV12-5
TGTGCTAGTGGTGCGGACAGCCCTAATCAGCCCCAGCATTTT
CASGADSPNQPQHF
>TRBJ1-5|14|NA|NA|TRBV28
TGTGCCAGCAGTGCCGGACAGAATAATCAGCCCCAGCATTTT
CASSAGQNNQPQHF
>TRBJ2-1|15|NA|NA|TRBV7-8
TGTGCCAGCAGATATACGTGGGCTAGCAACAATGAGCAGTTCTTC
CASRYTWASNNEQFF
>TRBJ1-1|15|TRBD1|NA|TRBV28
TGTGCCAGCAGTCCTCCCGCAGGGGGGAACACTGAAGCTTTCTTT
CASSPPAGGNTEAFF
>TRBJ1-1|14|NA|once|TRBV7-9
TGTGCCACCGGGGAGAGGAGGGTGAACACTGAAGCTTTCTTT
CATGERRVNTEAFF
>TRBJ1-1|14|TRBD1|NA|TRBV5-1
TGCGCCAGCAGCTCCCAGGGGGTGAACACTGAAGCTTTCTTT
CASSSQGVNTEAFF
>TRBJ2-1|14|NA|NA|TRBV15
TGTGCCACCAGCAGGGGGGGCAGTTACAATGAGCAGTTCTTC
CATSRGGSYNEQFF
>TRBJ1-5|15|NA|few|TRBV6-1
TGTGCCAGCAGTGAAGGGGTCTCGAGAGGTCAGCCCCAGCATTTT
CASSEGVSRGQPQHF
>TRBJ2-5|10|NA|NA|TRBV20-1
TGCAGTGCTATACAAGAGACCCAGTACTTC
CSAIQETQYF
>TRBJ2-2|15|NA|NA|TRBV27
TGTGCCAGCAGTTTTCGGACACGTAACACCGGGGAGCTGTTTTTT
CASSFRTRNTGELFF
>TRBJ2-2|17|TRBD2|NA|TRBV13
TGTGCCAGCAGGCGACTAGCGGGAGGCCTTAACACCGGGGAGCTGTTTTTT
CASRRLAGGLNTGELFF
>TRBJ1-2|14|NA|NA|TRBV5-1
TGCGCCAGCAGCTTGGAAGGATATAACTATGGCTACACCTTC
CASSLEGYNYGYTF
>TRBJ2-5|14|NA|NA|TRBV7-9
TGTGCCAGCAGCTTAGTTCGGGATATCGAGACCCAGTACTTC
CASSLVRDIETQYF
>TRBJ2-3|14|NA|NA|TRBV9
TGTGCCAGCAGCTACCGACAGAACACAGATACGCAGTATTTT
CASSYRQNTDTQYF
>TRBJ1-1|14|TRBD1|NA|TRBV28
TGTGCCAGCAGCCGACAGGGGGGGAACACTGAAGCTTTCTTT
CASSRQGGNTEAFF
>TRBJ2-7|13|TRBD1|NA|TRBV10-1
TGCGCCAGCAGTGGGGACAGGGCCGGCGAGCAGTACTTC
CASSGDRAGEQYF
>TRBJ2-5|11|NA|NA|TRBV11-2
TGTGCCAGCAGCTCGGGGAGAGGACCAGACTTC
CASSSGRGPDF
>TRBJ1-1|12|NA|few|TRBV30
TGTGCCTGGAGTACGGGGGTGGCTGAAGCTTTCTTT
CAWSTGVAEAFF
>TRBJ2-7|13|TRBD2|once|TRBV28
TGTGCCAGCAGTTTGCCTAGCGGTTACGAGCAGTACTTC
CASSLPSGYEQYF
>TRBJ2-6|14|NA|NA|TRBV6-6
TGTGCCAGCAGCCGGGACTCTGGGGCCAACGTCCTGACTTTC
CASSRDSGANVLTF
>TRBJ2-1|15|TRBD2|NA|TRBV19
TGTGCCAGTAGTAGTAGCGGGATGGGGGGGAGTGAGCAGTTCTTC
CASSSSGMGGSEQFF
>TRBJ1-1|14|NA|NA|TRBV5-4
TGTGCCAGCAGCCCCCAGGTCAGGGTCACTGAAGCTTTCTTT
CASSPQVRVTEAFF
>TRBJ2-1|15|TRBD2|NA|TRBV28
TGTGCCAGCAGCCCGAGCGGGAGGTTCTACAATGAGCAGTTCTTC
CASSPSGRFYNEQFF
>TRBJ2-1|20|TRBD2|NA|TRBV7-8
TGTGCCAGCAGTCTGAACCCCGGACTAGCGGGAGGGGCCATCTACAATGAGCAGTTCTTC
CASSLNPGLAGGAIYNEQFF
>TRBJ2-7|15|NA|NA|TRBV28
TGTGCCAGCAGTTCACCGGGACGTTCGATCTACGAGCAGTACTTC
CASSSPGRSIYEQYF
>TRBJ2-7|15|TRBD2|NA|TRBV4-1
TGCGCCAGCAGCCAAGCCGAGCGGGGGGCCTACGAGCAGTACTTC
CASSQAERGAYEQYF
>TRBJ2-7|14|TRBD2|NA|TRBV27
TGTGCCAGCAGACCTAGCGGGGGGACCTACGAGCAGTACTTC
CASRPSGGTYEQYF